These T cell receptor beta chains were read from a single sample in a study of shared clonotypes between healthy human individuals. Some clones are missing from TCRdb's copy, which holds only in-frame ones; the method was immunoSEQ multiplex PCR. In the table there are about 530,000 clones, 90% to 97% of which are singletons. The specimen was naive CD4+ T cells sorted from blood. The receptors were gathered from a woman aged 25 to 39 in good health. The CDR3 runs from the conserved cysteine through the conserved F or W. The order of the fields is D gene, J gene, V gene, clone size, CDR3 protein, CDR3 DNA. The D gene is left open where the match is weak. Clone size, where shown, is once, few, many, or a class for clones that have expanded.

-,TRBJ1-3,TRBV11-2,-,CASSLYGLSGNTIYF,TGTGCCAGCAGCTTATACGGTCTCTCTGGAAACACCATATATTTT
-,TRBJ2-3,TRBV2,-,CASTLTGPDTQYF,TGTGCCAGCACCCTTACGGGCCCAGATACGCAGTATTTT
-,TRBJ1-6,TRBV10-3,-,CAISEQSRAPLHF,TGTGCCATCAGTGAGCAATCAAGAGCACCCCTCCACTTT
-,TRBJ2-3,TRBV7-2,-,CASSLPLSTDTQYF,TGTGCCAGCAGCCTACCATTGAGCACAGATACGCAGTATTTT
TRBD1,TRBJ1-4,TRBV4-2,-,CASSSDRGSATNEKLFF,TGTGCCAGCAGCTCCGACAGGGGTTCGGCAACTAATGAAAAACTGTTTTTT
TRBD1,TRBJ1-5,TRBV28,once,CASSSSSGQVPSNQPQHF,TGTGCCAGCAGTTCCAGCTCGGGACAGGTCCCCAGCAATCAGCCCCAGCATTTT
-,TRBJ1-5,TRBV19,-,CASSLASNQPQHF,TGTGCCAGTAGTTTGGCGAGCAATCAGCCCCAGCATTTT
-,TRBJ2-3,TRBV2,-,CASKVTDTQYF,TGTGCCAGCAAAGTCACAGATACGCAGTATTTT
-,TRBJ1-5,TRBV28,-,CASSLQGSNNQPQHF,TGTGCCAGCAGTTTACAGGGAAGCAATAATCAGCCCCAGCATTTT
-,TRBJ1-1,TRBV19,-,CASSTTQGGGEAFF,TGTGCCAGTAGTACCACACAGGGTGGAGGTGAAGCTTTCTTT
TRBD1,TRBJ2-5,TRBV27,-,CASSTYRGKETQYF,TGTGCCAGCAGTACCTACAGGGGAAAAGAGACCCAGTACTTC
TRBD1,TRBJ1-3,TRBV18,-,CASSPTRDRAVYGNTIYF,TGTGCCAGCTCACCGACCCGGGACAGAGCTGTATATGGAAACACCATATATTTT
-,TRBJ1-5,TRBV19,once,CASSGTLSNQPQHF,TGTGCCAGTAGTGGGACACTTAGCAATCAGCCCCAGCATTTT
-,TRBJ1-5,TRBV19,-,CASSIPGRGSGQPQHF,TGTGCCAGTAGTATCCCGGGAAGGGGCAGTGGTCAGCCCCAGCATTTT
TRBD1,TRBJ1-2,TRBV4-1,-,CASSQPGQGAWYGYTF,TGCGCCAGCAGCCAACCCGGACAGGGCGCTTGGTATGGCTACACCTTC
TRBD1,TRBJ1-5,TRBV18,-,CASSQGTGNQPQHF,TGTGCCAGCTCACAGGGGACAGGCAATCAGCCCCAGCATTTT
-,TRBJ2-3,TRBV9,-,CASSVGGARTDTQYF,TGTGCCAGCAGCGTAGGAGGGGCTCGAACAGATACGCAGTATTTT
-,TRBJ2-7,TRBV11-3,-,CASSLARGGVQYEQYF,TGTGCCAGCAGCTTAGCAAGGGGTGGCGTTCAGTACGAGCAGTACTTC
-,TRBJ1-1,TRBV18,-,CASSHSGQIEAFF,TGTGCCAGCTCACATTCAGGACAGATTGAAGCTTTCTTT
-,TRBJ2-7,TRBV28,-,CASSLPGLPYF,TGTGCCAGCAGCCTTCCGGGACTCCCGTACTTC
-,TRBJ1-5,TRBV5-4,-,CASSWGWENSNQPQHF,TGTGCCAGCAGCTGGGGCTGGGAGAATAGCAATCAGCCCCAGCATTTT
-,TRBJ1-2,TRBV5-1,-,CASSSTGRADGYTF,TGCGCCAGCAGCTCAACCGGGAGGGCGGATGGCTACACCTTC
TRBD2,TRBJ2-1,TRBV7-3,-,CASSLRLAGTINEQFF,TGTGCCAGCAGCTTAAGGCTAGCGGGAACGATTAATGAGCAGTTCTTC
-,TRBJ2-3,TRBV2,-,CASRGGGTAPQYF,TGTGCCAGCAGGGGAGGGGGCACGGCTCCGCAGTATTTT
TRBD1,TRBJ1-4,TRBV28,-,CASSLRAAGGGKLFF,TGTGCCAGCAGTTTAAGAGCGGCAGGGGGCGGAAAACTGTTTTTT
-,TRBJ2-7,TRBV7-9,once,CASSLAAGYSYEQYF,TGTGCCAGCAGCTTAGCAGCAGGTTACTCCTACGAGCAGTACTTC
TRBD1,TRBJ1-2,TRBV6-6,-,CASSAGTGHGYTF,TGTGCCAGCAGCGCCGGGACAGGGCATGGCTACACCTTC
TRBD1,TRBJ1-3,TRBV9,-,CASSERGPGNTIYF,TGTGCCAGCAGCGAAAGGGGGCCTGGAAACACCATATATTTT
-,TRBJ2-6,TRBV5-1,-,CASSLAPQGSGANVLTF,TGCGCCAGCAGCTTGGCGCCGCAAGGCTCTGGGGCCAACGTCCTGACTTTC
-,TRBJ1-2,TRBV7-3,once,CASSLLRGGYTF,TGTGCCAGCAGCTTATTGAGGGGAGGCTACACCTTC
-,TRBJ2-3,TRBV11-3,-,CASSLMGLSTQDTQYF,TGTGCCAGCAGCTTAATGGGACTCAGCACACAAGATACGCAGTATTTT
-,TRBJ2-5,TRBV5-1,-,CASSYGLLPRQETQYF,TGCGCCAGCAGCTACGGACTTCTCCCCCGCCAAGAGACCCAGTACTTC
TRBD2,TRBJ2-5,TRBV6-1,once,CASSEALRAGGWETQYF,TGTGCCAGCAGTGAAGCGCTTAGAGCGGGAGGTTGGGAGACCCAGTACTTC
-,TRBJ2-6,TRBV30,-,CAWSEFSGANVLTF,TGTGCCTGGAGCGAATTCTCTGGGGCCAACGTCCTGACTTTC
-,TRBJ2-7,TRBV27,-,CASSSYRGGTYEQYF,TGTGCCAGCAGTTCGTACAGGGGAGGGACCTACGAGCAGTACTTC
-,TRBJ2-5,TRBV7-9,-,CASSRGARFGETQYF,TGTGCCAGCAGCCGGGGGGCTAGGTTCGGGGAGACCCAGTACTTC
-,TRBJ2-4,TRBV28,-,CASRNSGTNIQYF,TGTGCCAGTAGAAACTCCGGGACGAACATTCAGTACTTC
-,TRBJ2-7,TRBV10-3,-,CAISEYRGSYEQYF,TGTGCCATCAGTGAGTATCGGGGGTCCTACGAGCAGTACTTC
-,TRBJ1-2,TRBV5-1,-,CASNWHPKTYGYTF,TGCGCCAGCAACTGGCACCCGAAAACATATGGCTACACCTTC
-,TRBJ1-4,TRBV7-9,-,CASSPRGRAEKLFF,TGTGCCAGCAGCCCGAGGGGGAGGGCTGAAAAACTGTTTTTT
TRBD1,TRBJ2-5,TRBV29-1,-,CSATGGGETQYF,TGCAGCGCTACAGGGGGCGGAGAGACCCAGTACTTC
-,TRBJ2-2,TRBV5-4,-,CASSLLVGRELFF,TGTGCCAGCAGCCTCTTGGTCGGGCGGGAGCTGTTTTTT
TRBD1,TRBJ1-2,TRBV7-9,-,CASSSAAGQGGYGYTF,TGTGCCAGCAGCTCCGCGGCCGGACAGGGGGGCTATGGCTACACCTTC
TRBD1,TRBJ1-2,TRBV15,-,CATSRGQGGHGYTF,TGTGCCACCAGCAGGGGACAGGGCGGGCATGGCTACACCTTC
TRBD1,TRBJ2-7,TRBV11-3,-,CASSPHGTGHQYF,TGTGCCAGCAGCCCCCACGGGACAGGGCACCAGTACTTC